These T cell receptor beta chains were read from a single sample in a study of response to subunit inactivated influenza vaccine. TCRdb reanalysed the RT-PCR reads using MiXCR and keeps one entry per CDR3 protein. In the table there are a few hundred thousand distinct CDR3 sequences, 6% to 9% of which are singletons. Material: PBMCs from blood, obtained less than 30 months after vaccination. All receptors derive from a man in his fifties or sixties who received an inactivated influenza vaccine. Both conserved end residues are part of each CDR3. The order of the fields is J gene, V gene, D gene, clone size, CDR3 protein. D genes are given only for firm matches. The size entry is marked missing in some rows and otherwise reads once, few, many or a size class.

J gene: TRBJ2-1; V gene: TRBV28; D gene: .; clone size: many; CDR3 protein: CASRTFNSYNEQFF
J gene: TRBJ1-1; V gene: TRBV6-5; D gene: TRBD1; clone size: .; CDR3 protein: CASSYSRTGGLGYTEAFF
J gene: TRBJ2-7; V gene: TRBV28; D gene: TRBD2; clone size: few; CDR3 protein: CASRSPGGSSYEQYF
J gene: TRBJ1-5; V gene: TRBV11-2; D gene: .; clone size: many; CDR3 protein: CASSLGQGFGQPQHF
J gene: TRBJ2-7; V gene: TRBV12-3/TRBV12-4; D gene: TRBD2; clone size: few; CDR3 protein: CASSLIAGGPSYEQYF
J gene: TRBJ2-7; V gene: TRBV20-1; D gene: TRBD2; clone size: few; CDR3 protein: CSARVLADLYEQYF
J gene: TRBJ2-7; V gene: TRBV30; D gene: TRBD2; clone size: few; CDR3 protein: CAWSVWGGVRYEQYF
J gene: TRBJ2-1; V gene: TRBV29-1; D gene: .; clone size: many; CDR3 protein: CSVTRDSPYEQFF
J gene: TRBJ2-1; V gene: TRBV29-1; D gene: .; clone size: many; CDR3 protein: CSVDADWGNEQFF
J gene: TRBJ2-3; V gene: TRBV24-1; D gene: TRBD2; clone size: many; CDR3 protein: CAAGGPSDTQYF
J gene: TRBJ2-5; V gene: TRBV20-1; D gene: .; clone size: many; CDR3 protein: CSAINPGPYQQTQYF
J gene: TRBJ2-6; V gene: TRBV12-3/TRBV12-4; D gene: .; clone size: many; CDR3 protein: CAGRSSGANVLTF
J gene: TRBJ2-1; V gene: TRBV20-1; D gene: .; clone size: many; CDR3 protein: CSARDRGQYNEQFF
J gene: TRBJ1-1; V gene: TRBV11-2; D gene: .; clone size: many; CDR3 protein: CASSLAGQLNTEAFF
J gene: TRBJ2-1; V gene: TRBV12-3/TRBV12-4; D gene: TRBD2; clone size: many; CDR3 protein: CASSQGLAYNEQFF
J gene: TRBJ2-3; V gene: TRBV5-1; D gene: .; clone size: many; CDR3 protein: CASSAFSTDTQYF
J gene: TRBJ2-1; V gene: TRBV28; D gene: .; clone size: few; CDR3 protein: CASSLQGGAHYNEQFF
J gene: TRBJ1-5; V gene: TRBV12-5; D gene: .; clone size: few; CDR3 protein: CASGFTAGNQPQHF
J gene: TRBJ2-2; V gene: TRBV15; D gene: .; clone size: .; CDR3 protein: CATSREALVAGELFF
J gene: TRBJ2-3; V gene: TRBV3-1; D gene: TRBD2; clone size: .; CDR3 protein: CACSQDWASGTTDTQYF
J gene: TRBJ2-3; V gene: TRBV28; D gene: .; clone size: few; CDR3 protein: CASTAPGQRPTDTQYF
J gene: TRBJ2-1; V gene: TRBV24-1; D gene: .; clone size: .; CDR3 protein: CATSDFVGDNEQFF
J gene: TRBJ2-7; V gene: TRBV4-2; D gene: .; clone size: few; CDR3 protein: CASSQDGDYEQYF
J gene: TRBJ1-1; V gene: TRBV20-1; D gene: .; clone size: .; CDR3 protein: CSARGGKGGRTEAFF
J gene: TRBJ2-4; V gene: TRBV5-6; D gene: .; clone size: few; CDR3 protein: CASSFLGGAKNIQYF
J gene: TRBJ2-2; V gene: TRBV5-5; D gene: .; clone size: .; CDR3 protein: CASSSTTVGELFF
J gene: TRBJ2-7; V gene: TRBV2; D gene: TRBD1; clone size: .; CDR3 protein: CASKGQGASRYEQYF
J gene: TRBJ2-2; V gene: TRBV9; D gene: TRBD1; clone size: many; CDR3 protein: CASSGGPGQGANTGELFF
J gene: TRBJ1-1; V gene: TRBV6-1; D gene: .; clone size: .; CDR3 protein: CASSPIRSLRKDTEAFF
J gene: TRBJ2-7; V gene: TRBV7-2; D gene: .; clone size: many; CDR3 protein: CASSPRRSYEQYF
J gene: TRBJ2-1; V gene: TRBV11-1; D gene: .; clone size: few; CDR3 protein: CASSLPPGTKEPDNEQFF
J gene: TRBJ2-7; V gene: TRBV2; D gene: .; clone size: many; CDR3 protein: CASSPEREQYF
J gene: TRBJ2-5; V gene: TRBV6-1; D gene: TRBD2; clone size: .; CDR3 protein: CASSPWTSGTGTQYF
J gene: TRBJ2-5; V gene: TRBV4-1; D gene: .; clone size: few; CDR3 protein: CASSQDLQGATQETQYF
J gene: TRBJ2-3; V gene: TRBV7-8; D gene: .; clone size: few; CDR3 protein: CASSSVRVRVDTQYF
J gene: TRBJ1-2; V gene: TRBV5-1; D gene: TRBD1; clone size: many; CDR3 protein: CASSFYGTGDGYTF
J gene: TRBJ1-5; V gene: TRBV6-2/TRBV6-3; D gene: TRBD1; clone size: few; CDR3 protein: CASRDRVAQPQHF
J gene: TRBJ2-1; V gene: TRBV7-2; D gene: TRBD1; clone size: few; CDR3 protein: CASSSGTGGLNEQFF
J gene: TRBJ1-2; V gene: TRBV29-1; D gene: .; clone size: few; CDR3 protein: CSVEATGKNYGYTF
J gene: TRBJ2-2; V gene: TRBV7-2; D gene: TRBD2; clone size: .; CDR3 protein: CASSLGGGVNTGELFF
J gene: TRBJ1-5; V gene: TRBV4-1; D gene: .; clone size: .; CDR3 protein: CASRKGTVGHQPQHF
J gene: TRBJ2-2; V gene: TRBV5-1; D gene: .; clone size: many; CDR3 protein: CASSFGGTTGELFF
J gene: TRBJ2-7; V gene: TRBV30; D gene: .; clone size: .; CDR3 protein: CACRRDGTYEQYF
J gene: TRBJ2-1; V gene: TRBV20-1; D gene: TRBD2; clone size: many; CDR3 protein: CSARTNSGSEQFF
J gene: TRBJ1-6; V gene: TRBV5-6; D gene: .; clone size: few; CDR3 protein: CASSLSSLPLHF